This note documents a single T cell receptor beta chain sequence. This entry comes from a study of blood T cell repertoires in COVID-19. Study in general: Material from acute and convalescent COVID-19 was sourced from the United States, Italy and Spain.

The CDR3 has 14 amino acids. Germline values: CDR1 SQVTM, CDR2 ANQGSEA. V was shortened by 3 bases and J by 1 base, with 11 bases between the two germline ends. In the original analysis: Reference gene primer amplification in the assay estimated nucleated cell counts. Here immunoSEQ multiplex PCR was the method, and the copy in TCRdb shows in-frame clones only, minus some. V and J calls and clone size come straight from that table; D and trimming were deduced from the DNA. Of 100,000 or so clones in the sample, 80% to 95% are singletons; the top ten hold about 1.9%. This chain links TRBV29-1 with TRBJ2-3; a weak D match, TRBD1 (5 bases). The TCR originated in a man between 50 and 59 years old with active COVID-19. The sample taken for sequencing was peripheral blood. In nucleotides, the CDR3 is TGCAGCGTTGACTCGACCAGGGGCACAGATACGCAGTATTTT. This encodes CSVDSTRGTDTQYF.